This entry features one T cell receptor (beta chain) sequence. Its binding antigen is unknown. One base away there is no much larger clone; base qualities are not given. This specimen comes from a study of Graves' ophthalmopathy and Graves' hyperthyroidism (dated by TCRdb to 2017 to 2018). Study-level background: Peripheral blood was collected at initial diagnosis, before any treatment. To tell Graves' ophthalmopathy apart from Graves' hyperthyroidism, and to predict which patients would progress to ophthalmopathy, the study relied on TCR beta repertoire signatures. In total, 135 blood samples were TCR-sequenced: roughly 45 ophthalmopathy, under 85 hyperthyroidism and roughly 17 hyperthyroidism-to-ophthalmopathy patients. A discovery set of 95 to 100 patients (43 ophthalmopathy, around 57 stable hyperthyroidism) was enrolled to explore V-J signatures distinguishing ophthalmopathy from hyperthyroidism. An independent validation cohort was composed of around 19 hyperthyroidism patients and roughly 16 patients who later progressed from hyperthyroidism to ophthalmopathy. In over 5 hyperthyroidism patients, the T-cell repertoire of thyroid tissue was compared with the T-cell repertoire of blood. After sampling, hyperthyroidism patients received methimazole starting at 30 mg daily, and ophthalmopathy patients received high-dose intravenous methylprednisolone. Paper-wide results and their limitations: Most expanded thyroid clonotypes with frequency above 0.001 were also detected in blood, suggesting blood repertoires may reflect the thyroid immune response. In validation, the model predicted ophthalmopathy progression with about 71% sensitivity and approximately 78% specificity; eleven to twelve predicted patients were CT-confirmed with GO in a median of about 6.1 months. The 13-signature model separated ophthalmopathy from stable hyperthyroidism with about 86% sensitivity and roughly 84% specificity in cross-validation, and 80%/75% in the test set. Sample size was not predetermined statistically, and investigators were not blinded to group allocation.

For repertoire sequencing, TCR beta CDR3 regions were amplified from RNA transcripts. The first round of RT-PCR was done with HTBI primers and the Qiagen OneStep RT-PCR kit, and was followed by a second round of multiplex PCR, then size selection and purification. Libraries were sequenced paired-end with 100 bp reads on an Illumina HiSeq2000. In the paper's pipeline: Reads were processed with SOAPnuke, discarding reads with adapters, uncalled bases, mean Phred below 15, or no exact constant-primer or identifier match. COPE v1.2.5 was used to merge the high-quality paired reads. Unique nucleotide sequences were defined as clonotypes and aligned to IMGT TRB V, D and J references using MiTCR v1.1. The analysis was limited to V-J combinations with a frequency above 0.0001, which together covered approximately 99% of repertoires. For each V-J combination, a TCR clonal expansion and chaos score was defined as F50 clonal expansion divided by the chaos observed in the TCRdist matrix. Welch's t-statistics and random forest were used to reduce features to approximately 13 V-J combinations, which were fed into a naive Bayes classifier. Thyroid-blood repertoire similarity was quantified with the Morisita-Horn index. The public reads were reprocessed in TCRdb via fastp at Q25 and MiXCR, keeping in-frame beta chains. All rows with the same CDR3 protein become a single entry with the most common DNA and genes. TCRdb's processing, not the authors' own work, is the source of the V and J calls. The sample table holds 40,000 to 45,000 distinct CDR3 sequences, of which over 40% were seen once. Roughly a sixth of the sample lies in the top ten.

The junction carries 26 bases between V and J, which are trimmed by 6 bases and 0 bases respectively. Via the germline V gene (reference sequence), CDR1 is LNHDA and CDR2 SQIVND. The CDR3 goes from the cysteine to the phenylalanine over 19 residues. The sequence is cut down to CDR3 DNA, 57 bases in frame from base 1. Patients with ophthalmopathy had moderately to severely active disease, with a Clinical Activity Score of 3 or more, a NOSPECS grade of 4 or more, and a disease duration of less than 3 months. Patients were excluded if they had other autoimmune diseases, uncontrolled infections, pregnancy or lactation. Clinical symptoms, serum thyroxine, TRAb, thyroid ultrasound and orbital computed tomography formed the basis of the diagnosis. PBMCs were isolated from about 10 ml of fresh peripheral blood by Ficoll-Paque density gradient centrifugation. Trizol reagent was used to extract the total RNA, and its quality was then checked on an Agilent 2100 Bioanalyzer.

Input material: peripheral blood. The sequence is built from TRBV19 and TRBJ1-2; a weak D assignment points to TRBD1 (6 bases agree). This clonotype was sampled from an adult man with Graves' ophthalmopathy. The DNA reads TGTGCCAGTAGAGCAAAAAAGCCGGGACATGGGATCGCTAACTATGGCTACACCTTC. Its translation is CASRAKKPGHGIANYGYTF. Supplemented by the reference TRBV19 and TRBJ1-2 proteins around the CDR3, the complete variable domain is DGGITQSPKYLFRKEGQNVTLSCEQNLNHDAMYWYRQDPGQGLRLIYYSQIVNDFQKGDIAEGYSVSREKKESFPLTVTSAQKNPTAFYLCASRAKKPGHGIANYGYTFGSGTRLTVV.